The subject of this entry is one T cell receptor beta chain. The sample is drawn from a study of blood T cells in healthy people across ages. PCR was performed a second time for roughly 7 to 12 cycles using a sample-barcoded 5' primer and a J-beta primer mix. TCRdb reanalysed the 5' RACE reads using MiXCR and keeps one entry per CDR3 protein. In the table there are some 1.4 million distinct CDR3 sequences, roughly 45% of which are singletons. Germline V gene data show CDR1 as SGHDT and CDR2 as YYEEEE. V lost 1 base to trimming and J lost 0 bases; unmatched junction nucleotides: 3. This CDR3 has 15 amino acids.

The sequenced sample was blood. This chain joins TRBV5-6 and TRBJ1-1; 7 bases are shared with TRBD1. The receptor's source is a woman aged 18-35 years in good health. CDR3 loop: CASSLWDRLNTEAFF. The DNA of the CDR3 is TGTGCCAGCAGCTTGTGGGACAGATTGAACACTGAAGCTTTCTTT.